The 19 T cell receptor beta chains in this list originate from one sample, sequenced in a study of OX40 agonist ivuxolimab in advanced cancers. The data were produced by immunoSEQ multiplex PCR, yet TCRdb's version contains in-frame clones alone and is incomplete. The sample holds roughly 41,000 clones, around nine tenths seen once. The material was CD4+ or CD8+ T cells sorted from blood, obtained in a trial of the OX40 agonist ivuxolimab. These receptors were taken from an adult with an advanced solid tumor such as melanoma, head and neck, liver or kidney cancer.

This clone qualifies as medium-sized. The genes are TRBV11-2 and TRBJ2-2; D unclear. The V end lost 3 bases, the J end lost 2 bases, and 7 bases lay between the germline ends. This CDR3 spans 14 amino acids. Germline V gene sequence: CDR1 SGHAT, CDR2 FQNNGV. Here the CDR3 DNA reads TGTGCCAGCAGCTTGCTGACTAACACCGGGGAGCTGTTTTTT. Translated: CASSLLTNTGELFF.

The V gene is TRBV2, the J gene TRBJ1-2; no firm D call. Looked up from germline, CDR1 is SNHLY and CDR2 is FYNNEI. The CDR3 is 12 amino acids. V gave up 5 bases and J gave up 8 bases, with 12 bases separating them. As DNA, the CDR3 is TGTGCCAGCAGTCGGCCCGGGCGCGGCTACACCTTC. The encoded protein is CASSRPGRGYTF.

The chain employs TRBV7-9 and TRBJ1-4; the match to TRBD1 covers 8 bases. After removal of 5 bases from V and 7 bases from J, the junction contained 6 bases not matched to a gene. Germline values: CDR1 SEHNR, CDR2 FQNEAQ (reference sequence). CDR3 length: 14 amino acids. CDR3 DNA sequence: TGTGCCAGCAGCGCTACAGGGGGATTTGAAAAACTGTTTTTT. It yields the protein CASSATGGFEKLFF.

The CDR3 reads CASRKTDEQYF. Here the CDR3 DNA reads TGTGCCAGCAGAAAAACAGACGAGCAGTACTTC. The V call is TRBV27, the J call TRBJ2-7; D unclear. The V gene lost 6 bases and the J gene lost 5 bases, with 8 bases spanning the gap. The length of the CDR3 is 11 residues. Germline V gene data show CDR1 as MNHEY and CDR2 as SMNVEV (reference sequence).

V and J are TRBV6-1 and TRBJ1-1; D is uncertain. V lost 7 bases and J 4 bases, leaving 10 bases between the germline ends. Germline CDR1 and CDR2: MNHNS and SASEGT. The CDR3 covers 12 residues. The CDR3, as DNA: TGTGCCAGCAAATGGCCGGCCACTGAAGCTTTCTTT. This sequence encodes CASKWPATEAFF.

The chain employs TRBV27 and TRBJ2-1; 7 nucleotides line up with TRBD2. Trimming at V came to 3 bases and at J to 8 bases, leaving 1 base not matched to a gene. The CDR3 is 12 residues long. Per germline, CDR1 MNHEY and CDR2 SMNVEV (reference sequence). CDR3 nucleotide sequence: TGTGCCAGCAGTTTCAGCGGGGATGAGCAGTTCTTC. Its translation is CASSFSGDEQFF.

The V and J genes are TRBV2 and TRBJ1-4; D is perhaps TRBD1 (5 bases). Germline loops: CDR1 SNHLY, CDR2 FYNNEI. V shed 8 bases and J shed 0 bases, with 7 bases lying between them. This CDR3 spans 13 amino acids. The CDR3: CASSTATNEKLFF. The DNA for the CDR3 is TGTGCCAGCTCGACAGCAACTAATGAAAAACTGTTTTTT. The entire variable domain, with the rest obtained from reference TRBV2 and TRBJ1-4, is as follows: EPEVTQTPSHQVTQMGQEVILRCVPISNHLYFYWYRQILGQKVEFLVSFYNNEISEKSEIFDDQFSVERPDGSNFTLKIRSTKLEDSAMYFCASSTATNEKLFFGSGTQLSVL.

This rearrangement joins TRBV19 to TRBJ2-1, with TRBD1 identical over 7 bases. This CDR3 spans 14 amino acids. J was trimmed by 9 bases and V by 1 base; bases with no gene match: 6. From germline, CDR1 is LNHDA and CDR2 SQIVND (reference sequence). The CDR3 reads CASSIGQGFTEQFF. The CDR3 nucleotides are TGTGCCAGTAGTATAGGACAGGGTTTCACTGAGCAGTTCTTC.

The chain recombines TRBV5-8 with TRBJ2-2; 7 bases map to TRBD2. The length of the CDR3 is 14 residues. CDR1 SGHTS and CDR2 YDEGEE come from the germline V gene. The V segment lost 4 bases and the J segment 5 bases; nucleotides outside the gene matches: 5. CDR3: CASSQMGGTGELFF. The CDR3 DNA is TGTGCCAGCAGCCAAATGGGGGGGACCGGGGAGCTGTTTTTT.

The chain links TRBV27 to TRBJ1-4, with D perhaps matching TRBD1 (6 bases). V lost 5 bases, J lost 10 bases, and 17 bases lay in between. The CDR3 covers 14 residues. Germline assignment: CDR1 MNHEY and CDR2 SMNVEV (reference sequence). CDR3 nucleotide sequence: TGTGCCAGCAGTCGGGGGCAGGGGATTGGAAAACTGTTTTTT. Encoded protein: CASSRGQGIGKLFF.

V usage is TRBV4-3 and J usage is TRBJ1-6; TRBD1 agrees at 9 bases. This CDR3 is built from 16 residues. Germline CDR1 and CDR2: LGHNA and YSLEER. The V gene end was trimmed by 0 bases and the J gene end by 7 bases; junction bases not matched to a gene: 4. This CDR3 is CASSQDPGTGNSPLHF. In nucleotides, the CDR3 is TGCGCCAGCAGCCAAGATCCGGGGACAGGGAATTCACCCCTCCACTTT.

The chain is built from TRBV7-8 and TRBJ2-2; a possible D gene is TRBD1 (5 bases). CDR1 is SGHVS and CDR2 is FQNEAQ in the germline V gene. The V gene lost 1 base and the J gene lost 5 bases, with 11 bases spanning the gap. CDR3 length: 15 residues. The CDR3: CASSLGQGWTGELFF. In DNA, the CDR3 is TGTGCCAGCAGCTTAGGTCAGGGATGGACCGGGGAGCTGTTTTTT.

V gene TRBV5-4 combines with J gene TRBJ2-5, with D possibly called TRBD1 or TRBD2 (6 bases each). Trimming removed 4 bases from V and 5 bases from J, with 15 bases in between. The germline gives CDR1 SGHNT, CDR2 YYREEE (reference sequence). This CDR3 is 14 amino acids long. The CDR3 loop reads CASSRRGGEETQYF. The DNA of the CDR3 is TGTGCCAGCAGCCGCAGGGGCGGGGAGGAGACCCAGTACTTC.

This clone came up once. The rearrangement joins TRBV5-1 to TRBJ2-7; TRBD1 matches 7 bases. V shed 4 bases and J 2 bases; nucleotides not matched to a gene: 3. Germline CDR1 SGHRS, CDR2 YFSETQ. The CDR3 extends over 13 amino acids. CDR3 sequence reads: CASSPGTAYEQYF. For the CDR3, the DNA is TGCGCCAGCAGCCCCGGGACAGCCTACGAGCAGTACTTC.

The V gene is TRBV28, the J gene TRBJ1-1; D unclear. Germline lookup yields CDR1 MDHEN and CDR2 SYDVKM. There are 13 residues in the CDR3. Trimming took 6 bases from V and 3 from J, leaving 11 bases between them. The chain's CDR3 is CASRTPPDTEAFF. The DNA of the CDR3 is TGTGCCAGCAGAACACCCCCGGACACTGAAGCTTTCTTT.

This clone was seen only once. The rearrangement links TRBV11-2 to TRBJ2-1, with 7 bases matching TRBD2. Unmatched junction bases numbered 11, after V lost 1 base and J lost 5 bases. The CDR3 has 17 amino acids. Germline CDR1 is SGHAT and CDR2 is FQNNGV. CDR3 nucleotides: TGTGCCAGCAGCTTAGTCCCTACGGGGGGTTACCACAATGAGCAGTTCTTC. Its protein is CASSLVPTGGYHNEQFF.

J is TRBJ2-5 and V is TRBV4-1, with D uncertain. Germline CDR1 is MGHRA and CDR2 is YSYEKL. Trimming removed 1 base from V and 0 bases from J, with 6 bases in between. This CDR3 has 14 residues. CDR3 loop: CASSQGRNQETQYF. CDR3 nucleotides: TGCGCCAGCAGCCAAGGACGGAACCAAGAGACCCAGTACTTC.

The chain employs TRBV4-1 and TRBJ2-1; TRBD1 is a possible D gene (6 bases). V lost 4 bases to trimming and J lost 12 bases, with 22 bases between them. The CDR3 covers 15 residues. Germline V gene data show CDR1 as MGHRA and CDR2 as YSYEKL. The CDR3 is CASSPVVGAPVGQFF. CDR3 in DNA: TGCGCCAGCAGCCCCGTAGTGGGGGCTCCTGTTGGGCAGTTCTTC.

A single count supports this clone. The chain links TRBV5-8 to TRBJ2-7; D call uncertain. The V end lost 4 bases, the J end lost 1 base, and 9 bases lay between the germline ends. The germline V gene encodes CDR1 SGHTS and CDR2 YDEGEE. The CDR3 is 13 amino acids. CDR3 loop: CASSPDGSYEQYF. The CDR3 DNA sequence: TGTGCCAGCAGCCCGGACGGTTCCTACGAGCAGTACTTC.